Described below is a single T cell receptor beta chain sequence and its context. The data originate from a study of blood T cell repertoires in COVID-19. At the level of the study: The origin of the acute and convalescent COVID-19 samples was the United States, Italy and Spain.

Authors' analysis steps: Using reference gene primer amplification, nucleated cell counts were estimated. Method: immunoSEQ multiplex PCR; TCRdb's copy keeps in-frame clones and lacks some. V and J calls and clone size are as listed in that table; D and trimming were resolved from the DNA. The table has hundreds of thousands of clones, roughly 91% seen once; the top ten hold around 10%. V gave up 3 bases and J gave up 3 bases, with 10 bases separating them. Germline V gene sequence: CDR1 KGHDR, CDR2 SFDVKD. The CDR3 runs 14 residues. Enrolled during active infection, Seattle patients were then followed longitudinally.

The TCR was taken from a woman aged 30 to 39 with COVID-19, enrolled during active disease. The chain employs TRBV24-1 and TRBJ1-2, with D perhaps matching TRBD1 (6 bases). Source material: peripheral blood. DNA of the CDR3: TGTGCCACCAGTGATCCCAACAGGGACTATGGCTACACCTTC. Encoded protein: CATSDPNRDYGYTF.